The clone carrying this T cell receptor beta chain was counted once. The antigen is undetermined. The PCR had 60 Vbeta and 13 Jbeta primers. As originally analysed: Later work found tens of millions of unique TCR beta chains, with 9 million to 13 million shared. TCRdb keeps only in-frame clones here, not all; method: immunoSEQ multiplex PCR. V and J calls and clone size are those listed in that table; D and trimming were worked out from the DNA. The table has 96,000 or so clones, about four fifths seen once. Likely unrecorded immune exposures existed in these nominally healthy donors. CDR1 SGHTA and CDR2 FQGTGA come from the germline V gene. CDR3 length: 15 amino acids. V was clipped by 2 bases and J by 5 bases; unmatched bases: 5. This sample is drawn from a study of cytomegalovirus exposure and HLA in healthy donors. Findings of the study overall: Data from an earlier analysis indicated that most TCR beta V segments were productive either about 87% or about 30% of the time.

Material: PBMCs. This chain joins TRBV7-3 and TRBJ2-1; 8 bases map to TRBD2. The TCR sequence derives from a woman in her 70s in good health and CMV-seropositive. The CDR3 spells CASSLVGGANNEQFF. In DNA form, the CDR3 reads TGTGCCAGCAGCTTAGTCGGGGGGGCTAACAATGAGCAGTTCTTC.